These 19 T cell receptor beta chains share one sample of origin, sequenced in a study of OX40 agonist ivuxolimab in advanced cancers. The table came from immunoSEQ multiplex PCR; TCRdb's copy has only in-frame clones and leaves some out. The sample carries roughly 100,000 clones, roughly 91% recorded once. Here the sequenced sample was CD4+ or CD8+ T cells sorted from blood, taken in a trial of the OX40 agonist ivuxolimab. The receptors here all came from an adult with an advanced solid tumor such as melanoma, head and neck, liver or kidney cancer.

The chain combines TRBV7-8 with TRBJ1-1; D gene unclear. Germline-derived CDR1 and CDR2 are SGHVS and FQNEAQ. CDR3 length: 14 residues. V was cut by 4 bases and J by 0 bases, with 9 bases left in between. Here the CDR3 reads CASSSRRLNTEAFF. The CDR3 DNA reads TGTGCCAGCAGCTCGCGACGTCTGAACACTGAAGCTTTCTTT.

The chain combines TRBV7-9 with TRBJ1-4, with D unclear. This CDR3 has 13 amino acids. Germline CDR1 is SEHNR and CDR2 is FQNEAQ (reference sequence). V was clipped by 3 bases and J by 8 bases, with 10 bases between them. CDR3 sequence (DNA): TGTGCCAGCAGCTTTATCCCCCCCGAAAAACTGTTTTTT. It yields the protein CASSFIPPEKLFF.

V and J are TRBV29-1 and TRBJ2-1; 7 positions match TRBD2. CDR1 SQVTM and CDR2 ANQGSEA come from the germline V gene. Unmatched junction bases numbered 7, after V lost 5 bases and J lost 0 bases. This CDR3 has 15 amino acids. The CDR3 is CSVCSGLSSYNEQFF. CDR3 DNA: TGCAGCGTTTGTAGCGGGCTGAGCTCCTACAATGAGCAGTTCTTC.

The rearrangement joins TRBV10-3 to TRBJ2-6; the D gene is possibly TRBD2 (6 bases). V shed 11 bases and J shed 2 bases, with 16 bases lying between them. The CDR3 is 15 residues long. Germline CDR1 reads ENHRY; CDR2 reads SYGVKD. The CDR3 here is CAVGGYGPGANVLTF. For the CDR3, the DNA is TGTGCCGTTGGGGGGTATGGGCCTGGGGCCAACGTCCTGACTTTC.

The chain uses TRBV4-1 and TRBJ2-7; D is unclear. Germline V lookup: CDR1 MGHRA, CDR2 YSYEKL. Trimming removed 4 bases from V and 4 bases from J, with 11 bases in between. CDR3 length: 13 amino acids. CDR3 protein: CASSRRQGYEQYF. In DNA, the CDR3 is TGCGCCAGCAGCCGACGGCAAGGGTACGAGCAGTACTTC.

The J gene is TRBJ2-7, the V gene TRBV6-1; 9 bases are shared with TRBD1. The germline CDR1 and CDR2 sequences are MNHNS and SASEGT. The CDR3 totals 13 residues. J gave up 3 bases and V 8 bases, and 5 bases lay outside the gene matches. CDR3 protein: CASGGTGSYEQYF. CDR3 in DNA: TGTGCCAGCGGAGGGACAGGGAGCTACGAGCAGTACTTC.

The chain joins TRBV5-3 to TRBJ2-6, with 7 bases matching TRBD1. TRBV5-3 is treated as an ORF (open reading frame) with a function not yet certain. There are 19 residues in the CDR3. V lost 4 bases, J lost 2 bases, and 15 bases stayed unmatched. The CDR3, as DNA: TGTGCCAGAAGCCCCGCGGACAGGAAAATCTGTACTGGGGCCAACGTCCTGACTTTC. It yields the protein CARSPADRKICTGANVLTF.

The chain has TRBV5-8 and TRBJ2-6; no clear D gene. Looked up from germline, CDR1 is SGHTS and CDR2 is YDEGEE. CDR3 size: 16 residues. V was pared by 4 bases and J by 0 bases, with 11 bases between. The CDR3 coding sequence is TGTGCCAGCAGCCCGGTTCTAAGCTCTGGGGCCAACGTCCTGACTTTC. Protein sequence: CASSPVLSSGANVLTF.

This clone has only one observation. This chain uses TRBV27 with TRBJ1-1; no definite D call. The CDR3 length is 14 residues. Per germline, CDR1 MNHEY and CDR2 SMNVEV (reference sequence). Trimming took 3 bases from V and 5 from J, leaving 13 bases between them. CDR3: CASSFRATGTEAFF. The CDR3 nucleotides read TGTGCCAGCAGTTTTAGAGCGACCGGTACTGAAGCTTTCTTT.

This clone came up once. The J gene is TRBJ2-5, the V gene TRBV11-2; possibly TRBD1 for D (7 bases). V gave up 1 base and J gave up 2 bases, with 11 bases separating them. CDR1 SGHAT and CDR2 FQNNGV come from the germline V gene. The CDR3 covers 15 residues. In DNA form, the CDR3 reads TGTGCCAGCAGCTTAGGGCAGGGGGGACAAGAGACCCAGTACTTC. Amino acid sequence: CASSLGQGGQETQYF.

A single count supports this clone. The V and J genes are TRBV28 and TRBJ1-2; TRBD1 aligns across 8 bases. Germline V gene sequence: CDR1 MDHEN, CDR2 SYDVKM. CDR3 length: 13 residues. V lost 7 bases and J lost 8; bases outside the gene matches: 9. The CDR3 bases are TGTGCCAGCACTCAGGACAGGGTTCGCGGCTACACCTTC. Translating gives CASTQDRVRGYTF.

CDR3 DNA sequence: TGTGCCAGCAGCTTAGGCTCTGCTCGCGGCTACACCTTC. Translating gives CASSLGSARGYTF. This sequence joins TRBV7-2 and TRBJ1-2; D unclear. Germline CDR1 SGHTA, CDR2 FQGNSA. The CDR3 totals 13 residues. Trimming left V 1 base short and J 8 bases short, with 11 bases between.

This clone was picked up a small number of times. The chain employs TRBV28 and TRBJ1-3, with a tentative D call TRBD1 (5 bases). Germline values: CDR1 MDHEN, CDR2 SYDVKM. CDR3 size: 15 residues. The V end was cut by 3 bases, the J end by 0 bases, with 9 bases between. The DNA of the CDR3 is TGTGCCAGCAGTTTTTGGGGGAGCTCTGGAAACACCATATATTTT. Its translation is CASSFWGSSGNTIYF.

This chain joins TRBV5-1 and TRBJ1-3, with no clear D. Trimming shortened V by 0 bases and J by 0 bases, and 13 bases separated the two germline ends. In germline, CDR1 is SGHRS, CDR2 YFSETQ. The CDR3 has 17 amino acids. CDR3 amino acids: CASSLVPTGDSGNTIYF. The CDR3 DNA follows: TGCGCCAGCAGCTTGGTTCCGACCGGAGACTCTGGAAACACCATATATTTT.

The chain carries TRBV15 and TRBJ1-2; D not certain. Germline CDR1 is LNHNV and CDR2 is YYDKDF (reference sequence). The CDR3 spans 13 residues. V dropped 0 bases and J dropped 3 bases, with 5 bases sitting between them. The CDR3 coding sequence is TGTGCCACCAGCAGAGATTCGGACTATGGCTACACCTTC. Amino acids: CATSRDSDYGYTF.

The rearrangement joins TRBV15 to TRBJ2-1; D possibly corresponds to TRBD1 (5 bases). The CDR3 extends over 13 amino acids. V lost 4 bases and J 1 base, leaving 5 bases between the germline ends. The germline CDR1 and CDR2 sequences are LNHNV and YYDKDF (reference sequence). The CDR3 DNA follows: TGTGCCACCAGCACAGGGTCCTACAATGAGCAGTTCTTC. Protein: CATSTGSYNEQFF.

This chain uses TRBV6-1 with TRBJ2-5; the D gene is possibly TRBD2 (6 bases). CDR3 length: 14 residues. Germline loops: CDR1 MNHNS, CDR2 SASEGT. Trimming stripped 7 bases from V and 5 bases from J, with 17 bases between. The CDR3 region is CASIPMEGWETQYF. Written as DNA, the CDR3 is TGTGCCAGCATCCCTATGGAGGGTTGGGAGACCCAGTACTTC.

The count of this clone is one. The chain has TRBV7-2 and TRBJ2-7; the D gene is possibly TRBD1 (6 bases). The CDR3 is 13 residues long. The germline gives CDR1 SGHTA, CDR2 FQGNSA. V lost 1 base, J lost 6 bases, and 10 bases lay in between. CDR3: CASSLDRGSEQYF. The DNA for the CDR3 is TGTGCCAGCAGCTTAGATAGGGGGTCCGAGCAGTACTTC.

The CDR3 region has the DNA TGTGCCAGCAGCTTAGGGTACAATGAGCAGTTCTTC. As protein: CASSLGYNEQFF. The rearrangement joins TRBV7-3 to TRBJ2-1, with D hard to call. This CDR3 has 12 amino acids. CDR1 and CDR2 (germline): SGHTA, FQGTGA. V was pared by 2 bases and J by 4 bases, with 3 bases between.